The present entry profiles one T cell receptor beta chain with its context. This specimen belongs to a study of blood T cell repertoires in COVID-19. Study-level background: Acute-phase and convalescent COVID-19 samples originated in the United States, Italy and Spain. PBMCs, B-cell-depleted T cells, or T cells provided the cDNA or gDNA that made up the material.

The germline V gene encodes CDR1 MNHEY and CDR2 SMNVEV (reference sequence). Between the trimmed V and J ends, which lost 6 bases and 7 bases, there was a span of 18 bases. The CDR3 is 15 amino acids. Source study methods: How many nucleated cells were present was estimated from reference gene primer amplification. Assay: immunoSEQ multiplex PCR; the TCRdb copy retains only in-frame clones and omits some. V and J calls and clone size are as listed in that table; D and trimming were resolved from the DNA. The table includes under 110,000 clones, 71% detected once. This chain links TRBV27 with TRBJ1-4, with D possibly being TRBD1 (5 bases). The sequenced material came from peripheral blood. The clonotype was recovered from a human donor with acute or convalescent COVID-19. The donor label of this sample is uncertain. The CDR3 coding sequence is TGTGCCAGCAGCCAGGGCCCCACAAGCCTTGAAAAACTGTTTTTT. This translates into CASSQGPTSLEKLFF.